This T cell receptor (beta chain) was sequenced during a study of blood T cell repertoires in COVID-19. At the level of the study: There were acute and convalescent COVID-19 samples, and they came from the United States, Italy and Spain. In each case, the material was cDNA or gDNA derived from T cells, B-cell-depleted T cells, or PBMCs.

Germline values: CDR1 LNHNV, CDR2 YYDKDF (reference sequence). Trimming removed 5 bases at V and 9 bases at J, with 17 bases between. The CDR3 totals 15 residues. Per the original data handling: Estimates of nucleated cell counts were drawn from the amplification of reference gene primers. Some clones are missing from TCRdb's copy, which holds only in-frame ones; the method was immunoSEQ multiplex PCR. Clone size and the V and J calls come from that table; the DNA yielded D and trimming. The sample has around 45,000 clones; approximately 86% are singletons. This chain connects TRBV15 to TRBJ1-6, with TRBD1 as a possible D gene (5 bases). This TCR was recovered from a man aged 55 to 70 with active COVID-19. The specimen sequenced was peripheral blood. CDR3 in amino acids: CATSSNRQNLSPLHF. As DNA, the CDR3 is TGTGCCACCAGCTCAAACAGGCAAAACCTTTCACCCCTCCACTTT.